This T cell receptor beta chain was sequenced for a study of CD8 T cells in Susac syndrome. Study results and limitations: As the study acknowledged, the number of individuals in its TCR sequencing and HLA analysis was relatively small.

This CDR3 is built from 17 residues. Germline V CDR1 and CDR2: SQVTM, ANQGSEA. The V segment lost 2 bases and the J segment 0 bases; nucleotides outside the gene matches: 7. The T cells that were sequenced for TCR beta were CD8+ and CD4+ cells from blood. While CD8+ and CD4+ T cells were isolated negatively, TEMRA cells were enriched by FACS. On this clonotype: What it binds is not known.

An amount of RNA that ranged from roughly 0.5 to 1 ug was reverse transcribed with random hexamers. By means of immunoSEQ multiplex PCR, TCR beta CDR3 spanning 54 Vbeta and 13 Jbeta underwent amplification. TCRdb re-called the immunoSEQ multiplex PCR reads with MiXCR, one entry per CDR3 protein. The data show approximately 200,000 distinct CDR3 sequences, with nearly 95% seen just once and 0.093% held by the top ten. This TCR was sampled from a human donor with multiple sclerosis. This chain uses TRBV29-1 with TRBJ2-6; 7 positions agree with TRBD1. Sequencing was done on a sample of CD4+ T cells from PBMCs. This chain's CDR3 is CSVEPTGYISGANVLTF. CDR3 sequence (DNA): TGCAGCGTTGAACCGACAGGGTATATCTCTGGGGCCAACGTCCTGACTTTC.